This is a list of T cell receptor beta chains from one sample in a study of T cell responses to AZD1222 COVID-19 vaccine. Sequenced by immunoSEQ multiplex PCR; TCRdb stores in-frame clones only, minus some. The top ten hold about a tenth of the sample, which has some 71,000 clones, 84% seen once. The source was peripheral blood, collected on day 0 of AZD1222 vaccination. The receptors shown here come from an adult in good health. CDR3s include the opening cysteine and the closing phenylalanine or tryptophan. The D gene is left open where the match is weak. Only some rows state a clone size, as once, few, many or a class for expanded clones.

CDR3aa	CDR3nt	d_gene	v_gene	j_gene	abundance
CASSTGQGGGYTF	TGTGCCAGCAGCACGGGACAGGGGGGAGGCTACACCTTC	TRBD1	TRBV28	TRBJ1-2	once
CASSQGLDNSPLHF	TGTGCCAGCAGCCAAGGTCTAGACAATTCACCCCTCCACTTT	-	TRBV4-2	TRBJ1-6	-
CASGEGEAFF	TGTGCCAGCGGGGAGGGGGAGGCTTTCTTT	-	TRBV2	TRBJ1-1	-
CASCSATNEKLFF	TGTGCCAGTTGCAGTGCAACTAATGAAAAACTGTTTTTT	-	TRBV19	TRBJ1-4	-
CASSLGQEGEQYF	TGTGCCAGCAGTTTAGGGCAAGAAGGCGAGCAGTACTTC	-	TRBV12-3/TRBV12-4	TRBJ2-7	-
CASSQVGREDYTIYF	TGCGCCAGCAGCCAAGTGGGCAGGGAGGACTACACCATATATTTT	-	TRBV4-1	TRBJ1-3	-
CASSYMTGLEGPQHF	TGTGCCAGCAGCTATATGACAGGGCTGGAGGGGCCCCAGCATTTT	TRBD1	TRBV2	TRBJ1-5	-
CASRTGTALSTDTQYF	TGTGCCAGCAGGACTGGGACAGCCCTTAGCACAGATACGCAGTATTTT	TRBD1	TRBV11-1	TRBJ2-3	once
CASSLDTMNTEAFF	TGCGCCAGCAGCCTAGACACCATGAACACTGAAGCTTTCTTT	-	TRBV5-1	TRBJ1-1	-
CASSFWRGGRDEQFF	TGTGCCAGCAGTTTCTGGCGGGGGGGTCGGGATGAGCAGTTCTTC	TRBD2	TRBV28	TRBJ2-1	-
CASSPVPNYGYTF	TGTGCCAGCAGCCCCGTCCCAAACTATGGCTACACCTTC	-	TRBV7-9	TRBJ1-2	few
CASSLFPETTEAFF	TGTGCCAGCAGTCTCTTTCCGGAGACCACTGAAGCTTTCTTT	-	TRBV27	TRBJ1-1	-
CASFPGQEYNEQFF	TGTGCCAGCTTCCCGGGACAGGAGTACAATGAGCAGTTCTTC	TRBD1	TRBV18	TRBJ2-1	-
CASRGQGYSNQPQHF	TGTGCCAGTCGTGGACAGGGTTATAGCAATCAGCCCCAGCATTTT	TRBD1	TRBV19	TRBJ1-5	-
CAIQKTGSSYEQYF	TGTGCCATCCAGAAAACAGGGTCTTCTTACGAGCAGTACTTC	-	TRBV10-3	TRBJ2-7	-
CAWTGAPFGKTQYF	TGTGCCTGGACCGGGGCTCCCTTCGGAAAGACCCAGTACTTC	-	TRBV27	TRBJ2-5	-
CASSPSGGGTDTQYF	TGTGCCAGCAGTCCTAGCGGGGGGGGCACAGATACGCAGTATTTT	TRBD2	TRBV6-4	TRBJ2-3	medium-sized
CASSYLSTGQPQHF	TGTGCCAGCAGTTACCTCAGCACGGGTCAGCCCCAGCATTTT	-	TRBV6-6	TRBJ1-5	-
CASSPSRTVVQYF	TGTGCCAGCAGCCCATCTAGGACAGTTGTGCAGTACTTC	-	TRBV3-1/TRBV3-2	TRBJ2-7	once
CASSELGAGNTEAFF	TGTGCCAGCAGTGAATTAGGGGCGGGGAACACTGAAGCTTTCTTT	-	TRBV2	TRBJ1-1	-
CASISSGGAVDEQFF	TGTGCCAGCATCTCTAGCGGGGGGGCGGTGGATGAGCAGTTCTTC	TRBD2	TRBV6-6	TRBJ2-1	-
CASSQVRDRGLGRYGYTF	TGCGCCAGCAGCCAAGTAAGGGACAGGGGTCTTGGGCGATATGGCTACACCTTC	TRBD1	TRBV4-1	TRBJ1-2	many
CASGGVSYNEQFF	TGCGCCAGCGGGGGAGTCTCCTACAATGAGCAGTTCTTC	-	TRBV5-1	TRBJ2-1	-
CASSLRSAGELFF	TGTGCCAGCAGCTTACGGTCAGCCGGGGAGCTGTTTTTT	-	TRBV7-2	TRBJ2-2	-
CAIANSGGAKDTQYF	TGTGCCATCGCCAATAGCGGGGGGGCCAAAGATACGCAGTATTTT	TRBD2	TRBV10-3	TRBJ2-3	-
CASSLILSPGNEQFF	TGTGCCAGTAGCCTGATACTCTCCCCGGGCAATGAGCAGTTCTTC	-	TRBV19	TRBJ2-1	-
CASSSHRTDTEAFF	TGCGCCAGCAGCTCTCATAGGACAGACACTGAAGCTTTCTTT	-	TRBV5-1	TRBJ1-1	-
CASSPIPTGRGYTF	TGTGCCAGCTCACCAATCCCGACAGGGAGGGGCTACACCTTC	TRBD1	TRBV18	TRBJ1-2	-
CASSPLGGIYEQYF	TGTGCCAGCAGCCCCCTAGGGGGAATCTACGAGCAGTACTTC	-	TRBV7-2	TRBJ2-7	once
CASTLPGFSNQPQHF	TGTGCCAGCACCCTCCCAGGGTTTAGCAATCAGCCCCAGCATTTT	-	TRBV28	TRBJ1-5	-